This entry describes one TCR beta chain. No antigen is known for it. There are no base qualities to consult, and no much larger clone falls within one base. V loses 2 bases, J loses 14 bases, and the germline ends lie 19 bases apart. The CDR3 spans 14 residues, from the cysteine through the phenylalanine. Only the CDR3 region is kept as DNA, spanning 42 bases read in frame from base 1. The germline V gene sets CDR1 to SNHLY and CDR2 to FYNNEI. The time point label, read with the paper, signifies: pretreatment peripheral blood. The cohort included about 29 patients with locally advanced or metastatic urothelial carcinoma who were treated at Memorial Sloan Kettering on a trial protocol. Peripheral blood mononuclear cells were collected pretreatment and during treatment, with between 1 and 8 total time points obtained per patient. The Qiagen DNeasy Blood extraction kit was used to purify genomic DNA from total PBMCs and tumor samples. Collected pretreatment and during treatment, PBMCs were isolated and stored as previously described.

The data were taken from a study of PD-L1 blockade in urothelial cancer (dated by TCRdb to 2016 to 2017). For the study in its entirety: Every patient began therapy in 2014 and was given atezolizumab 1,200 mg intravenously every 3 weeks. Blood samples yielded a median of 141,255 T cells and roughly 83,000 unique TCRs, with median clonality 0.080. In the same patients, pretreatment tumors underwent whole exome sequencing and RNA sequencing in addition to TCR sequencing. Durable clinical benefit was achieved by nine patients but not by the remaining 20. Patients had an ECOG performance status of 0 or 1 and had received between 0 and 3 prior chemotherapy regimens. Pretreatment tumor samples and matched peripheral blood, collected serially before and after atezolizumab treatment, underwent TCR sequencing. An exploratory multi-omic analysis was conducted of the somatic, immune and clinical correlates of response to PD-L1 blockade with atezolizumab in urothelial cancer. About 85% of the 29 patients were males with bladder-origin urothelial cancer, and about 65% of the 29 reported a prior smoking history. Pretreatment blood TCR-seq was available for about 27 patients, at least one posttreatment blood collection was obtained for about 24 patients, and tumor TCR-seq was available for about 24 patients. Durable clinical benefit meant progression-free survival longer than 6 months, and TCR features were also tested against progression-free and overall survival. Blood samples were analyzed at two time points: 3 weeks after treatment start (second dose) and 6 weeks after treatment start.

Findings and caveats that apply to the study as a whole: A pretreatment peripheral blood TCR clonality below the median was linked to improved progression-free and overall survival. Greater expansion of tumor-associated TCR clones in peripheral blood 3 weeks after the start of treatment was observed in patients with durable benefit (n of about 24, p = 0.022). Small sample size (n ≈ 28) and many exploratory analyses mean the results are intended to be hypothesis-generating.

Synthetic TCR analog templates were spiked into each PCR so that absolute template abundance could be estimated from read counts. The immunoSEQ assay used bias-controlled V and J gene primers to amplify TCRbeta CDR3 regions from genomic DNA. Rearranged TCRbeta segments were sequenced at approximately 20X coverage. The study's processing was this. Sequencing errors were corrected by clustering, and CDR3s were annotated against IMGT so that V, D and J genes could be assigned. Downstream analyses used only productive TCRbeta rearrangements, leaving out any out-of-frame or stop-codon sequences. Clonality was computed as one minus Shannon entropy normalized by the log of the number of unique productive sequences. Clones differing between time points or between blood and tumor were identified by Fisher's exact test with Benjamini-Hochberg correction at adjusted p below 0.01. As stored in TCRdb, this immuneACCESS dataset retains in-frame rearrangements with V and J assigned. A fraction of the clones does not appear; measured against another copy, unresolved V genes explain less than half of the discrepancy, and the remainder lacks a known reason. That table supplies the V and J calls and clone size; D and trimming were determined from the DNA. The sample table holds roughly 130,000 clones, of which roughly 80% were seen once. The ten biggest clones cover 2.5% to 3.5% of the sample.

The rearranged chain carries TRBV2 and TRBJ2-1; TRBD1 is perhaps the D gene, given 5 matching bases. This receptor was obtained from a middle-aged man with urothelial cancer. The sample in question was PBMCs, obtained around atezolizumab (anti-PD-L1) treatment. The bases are TGTGCCAGCAGTGAATCTACTTTGGGCAGGGATAAGTTCTTC. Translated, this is CASSESTLGRDKFF.